A selection of T cell receptor beta chains follows, all from one sample in a study of T cell repertoires in cytomegalovirus infection. TCRdb ran MiXCR on the reads and lists one entry per CDR3 protein. The data show hundreds of thousands of distinct CDR3 sequences, with around 31% seen just once and 11% to 15% held by the top ten. These receptors' antigens are unknown. The starting material was cultured CD8+ T cells from PBMCs, obtained from culture after CMV antigen stimulation. The receptors were sampled from a human donor in good health (CMV status not recorded). Some clones in this sample may be carry-over from other donors' samples. CDR3s include the opening cysteine and the closing phenylalanine or tryptophan. A D gene is named only where the DNA matches it firmly. Not every row has a clone size; where given, it reads once, few, many or a size class.

clone_size	v_call	d_call	j_call	cdr3_aa	cdr3_nt
.	TRBV5-4	.	TRBJ1-1	CASNPGRVNTEAFF	TGTGCCAGCAATCCGGGCAGGGTGAACACTGAAGCTTTCTTT
many	TRBV7-6	.	TRBJ2-2	CASSSRTGGGELFF	TGTGCCAGCAGCTCCCGGACTGGGGGTGGGGAGCTGTTTTTT
.	TRBV27	.	TRBJ2-7	CASSLGTLKVHEQYF	TGTGCCAGCAGTTTAGGGACGTTGAAGGTTCACGAGCAGTACTTC
.	TRBV4-1	TRBD1	TRBJ1-2	CASSQEETGTYYGYTF	TGCGCCAGCAGCCAAGAAGAGACAGGGACCTACTATGGCTACACCTTC
.	TRBV13	.	TRBJ2-3	CASSSGSGPGSDTQYF	TGTGCCAGCAGCTCAGGAAGCGGGCCAGGATCAGATACGCAGTATTTT
.	TRBV25-1	.	TRBJ2-3	CASSNSRITDTQYF	TGTGCCAGCAGTAACAGCCGTATCACAGATACGCAGTATTTT
.	TRBV7-3	TRBD2	TRBJ2-5	CASRLADQETQYF	TGTGCCAGCAGACTAGCGGACCAAGAGACCCAGTACTTC
.	TRBV15	.	TRBJ2-2	CATSRDFAGLHTGELFF	TGTGCCACCAGCAGAGATTTTGCGGGTTTACACACCGGGGAGCTGTTTTTT
.	TRBV29-1	.	TRBJ2-2	CSVQGTGELFF	TGCAGCGTGCAGGGGACCGGGGAGCTGTTTTTT
.	TRBV7-9	.	TRBJ2-1	CASSFPGSEQFF	TGTGCCAGCAGCTTTCCCGGGAGTGAGCAGTTCTTC
.	TRBV29-1	.	TRBJ1-2	CSVDPRQPYGYTF	TGCAGCGTTGACCCCCGACAGCCATATGGCTACACCTTC
few	TRBV7-8	TRBD1	TRBJ2-2	CASSFRGQGYTGELFF	TGTGCCAGCAGCTTCCGGGGACAGGGATACACCGGGGAGCTGTTTTTT
many	TRBV12-3/TRBV12-4	TRBD2	TRBJ2-7	CASKAPSGGEYF	TGTGCCAGCAAAGCCCCAAGCGGGGGAGAGTACTTC
.	TRBV5-1	.	TRBJ1-2	CASSLGQTLIGYTF	TGCGCCAGCAGCTTGGGACAGACGCTTATCGGCTACACCTTC
.	TRBV7-9	.	TRBJ2-1	CASSLVGRDSYNEQFF	TGTGCCAGCAGCTTAGTGGGGCGGGACTCCTACAATGAGCAGTTCTTC
.	TRBV6-2/TRBV6-3	.	TRBJ2-3	CASRAQGHPQYF	TGTGCCAGCAGGGCCCAGGGGCATCCGCAGTATTTT
.	TRBV12-3/TRBV12-4	TRBD1	TRBJ2-7	CASSRTGPDEQYF	TGTGCCAGCAGTCGGACAGGGCCCGACGAGCAGTACTTC
many	TRBV7-6	.	TRBJ2-1	CASSQRTAYNEQFF	TGTGCCAGCAGCCAGCGGACAGCTTACAATGAGCAGTTCTTC
few	TRBV27	TRBD1	TRBJ1-1	CASSSRTGGYGSEAFF	TGTGCCAGCAGTTCCCGGACAGGGGGATATGGGTCTGAAGCTTTCTTT
few	TRBV19	.	TRBJ2-1	CASGQPWEYNEQFF	TGTGCCTCAGGCCAGCCGTGGGAGTACAATGAGCAGTTCTTC
few	TRBV27	TRBD1	TRBJ2-7	CASGPTGGSYEQYF	TGTGCCAGTGGCCCAACAGGGGGCAGCTACGAGCAGTACTTC
many	TRBV7-3	.	TRBJ2-6	CASSPGQTGANVLTF	TGTGCCAGCAGCCCCGGACAAACTGGGGCCAACGTCCTGACTTTC
.	TRBV10-3	.	TRBJ2-1	CAISEPFLLGSSYNEQFF	TGTGCCATCAGTGAGCCCTTTCTCCTAGGAAGCTCCTACAATGAGCAGTTCTTC
many	TRBV7-2	TRBD1	TRBJ1-1	CASSLGQGAFF	TGTGCCAGCAGCTTAGGACAGGGAGCTTTCTTT
.	TRBV14	.	TRBJ1-3	CASSPMYRAGNTIYF	TGTGCCAGCAGCCCTATGTACAGGGCTGGAAACACCATATATTTT
many	TRBV7-8	.	TRBJ2-1	CASIPEPGSYNEQFF	TGTGCCAGCATCCCGGAACCGGGGTCCTACAATGAGCAGTTCTTC
few	TRBV7-2	.	TRBJ1-2	CASSLTWVSYTF	TGTGCCAGCAGCCTAACCTGGGTTTCCTACACCTTC
few	TRBV12-3/TRBV12-4	.	TRBJ1-3	CASRKKGTIYF	TGTGCCAGCAGGAAGAAGGGCACCATATATTTT
.	TRBV28	TRBD1	TRBJ2-2	CATAGQGTGELFF	TGTGCCACCGCGGGACAGGGGACCGGGGAGCTGTTTTTT
few	TRBV28	.	TRBJ2-1	CATRSRRGFF	TGTGCCACCCGGTCGAGGCGGGGGTTCTTC
few	TRBV12-3/TRBV12-4	.	TRBJ2-1	CASTRDNAMEFF	TGTGCCAGTACCCGCGACAATGCAATGGAGTTCTTC
few	TRBV12-5	TRBD1	TRBJ1-2	CASGLETTGDGYTF	TGTGCTAGTGGTTTGGAAACGACAGGGGACGGCTACACCTTC
many	TRBV7-9	TRBD1	TRBJ1-2	CASSLSGTGVYGYTF	TGTGCCAGCAGCTTATCTGGGACAGGGGTCTATGGCTACACCTTC
.	TRBV27	TRBD1	TRBJ1-2	CASSLSGRTGIYTF	TGTGCCAGCAGTTTATCGGGGAGGACAGGGATCTACACCTTC
few	TRBV7-9	.	TRBJ1-4	CASSPITGFSLFF	TGTGCCAGCAGCCCGATAACAGGGTTTAGTCTGTTTTTT
.	TRBV6-5	.	TRBJ2-3	CASSYVRASTDTQYF	TGTGCCAGCAGTTACGTGCGGGCTAGCACAGATACGCAGTATTTT
few	TRBV7-9	.	TRBJ2-1	CASSRPGADEQFF	TGTGCCAGCAGCCGTCCGGGGGCCGATGAGCAGTTCTTC
.	TRBV27	TRBD1	TRBJ2-4	CASSIQTGPKNIQYF	TGTGCCAGCAGTATCCAGACAGGGCCAAAAAACATTCAGTACTTC
many	TRBV24-1	.	TRBJ2-2	CATSASRLLNTGELFF	TGTGCCACCAGCGCCTCCCGCCTTTTAAACACCGGGGAGCTGTTTTTT
few	TRBV19	.	TRBJ1-5	CASSSFRVAQPQHF	TGTGCCAGTAGTTCCTTCCGGGTCGCTCAGCCCCAGCATTTT
few	TRBV7-6	.	TRBJ2-5	CASSQLATREETQYF	TGTGCCAGCAGCCAGCTAGCGACCAGGGAAGAGACCCAGTACTTC
.	TRBV7-3	.	TRBJ1-2	CASRGRSDYGYTF	TGTGCCAGCAGAGGGAGGTCGGACTATGGCTACACCTTC
.	TRBV29-1	.	TRBJ2-2	CSVEGTFTGELFF	TGCAGCGTTGAAGGGACATTCACCGGGGAGCTGTTTTTT
few	TRBV4-1	.	TRBJ1-3	CASSQDWPPYSGNTIYF	TGCGCCAGCAGCCAAGATTGGCCACCCTACTCTGGAAACACCATATATTTT
.	TRBV20-1	.	TRBJ2-7	CSARSEPSYEQYF	TGCAGTGCTAGATCCGAGCCCTCCTACGAGCAGTACTTC
once	TRBV27	.	TRBJ1-1	CASSLSWENTEAFF	TGTGCCAGCAGTTTATCTTGGGAGAACACTGAAGCTTTCTTT
few	TRBV4-3	TRBD2	TRBJ2-2	CASSQVLNGGVVIAGELFF	TGCGCCAGCAGCCAAGTCTTAAACGGGGGGGTCGTAATTGCCGGGGAGCTGTTTTTT
few	TRBV7-9	TRBD1	TRBJ1-1	CASSLALRTGPNTEAFF	TGTGCCAGCAGCTTAGCGCTAAGGACAGGGCCGAACACTGAAGCTTTCTTT
.	TRBV2	.	TRBJ1-3	CAIFDRYSGNTIYF	TGTGCCATCTTCGACAGGTACTCTGGAAACACCATATATTTT
few	TRBV14	.	TRBJ2-2	CASSQWGYTGELFF	TGTGCCAGCAGCCAATGGGGGTACACCGGGGAGCTGTTTTTT